The 21 T cell receptor beta chains below come from one sample, sequenced in a study of T cell repertoires in cytomegalovirus infection. MiXCR was run by TCRdb on the reads, yielding one entry per CDR3 protein. The repertoire holds 140,000 to 150,000 distinct CDR3 sequences, with around 32% as singletons. These receptors are not linked to any known antigen. The sequencing used CD8+ T cells from cultured PBMCs, collected from culture after CMV antigen stimulation. All receptors come from a human donor in good health (CMV status not recorded). Some clones in this sample may be carry-over from other donors' samples.

CDR3 in DNA: TGTGCCTCCAGGAATCCGGGAGAGGGTGGAAACACCATATATTTT. Its translation is CASRNPGEGGNTIYF. This chain connects TRBV27 to TRBJ1-3; D uncertain. Germline V gives CDR1 MNHEY, CDR2 SMNVEV (reference sequence). This CDR3 spans 15 amino acids. The ends were cut back, 11 bases at V and 3 bases at J, with 20 bases in the middle.

The V and J genes are TRBV29-1 and TRBJ2-1; D may be TRBD2 (5 bases). CDR3 size: 16 residues. Germline lookup yields CDR1 SQVTM and CDR2 ANQGSEA. V gave up 0 bases and J gave up 0 bases, with 12 bases separating them. CDR3 nucleotides: TGCAGCGTTGAAGATTTGGTGGGGAGCTCCTACAATGAGCAGTTCTTC. It codes for CSVEDLVGSSYNEQFF.

In this sample, this clonotype turned up many times. CDR3 coding DNA: TGTGCCAGCAGCTTAGCGCCCGAGGGGGGGTACCAAGAGACCCAGTACTTC. This sequence encodes CASSLAPEGGYQETQYF. The rearrangement joins TRBV7-6 to TRBJ2-5, with D maybe TRBD2 (7 bases). CDR1 and CDR2 from the germline V gene are SGHVS and FNYEAQ. The CDR3 runs 17 residues. Trimming removed 0 bases from V and 0 bases from J, with 14 bases in between. Based on the CDR3 plus reference TRBV7-6 and TRBJ2-5, the full variable domain is GAGVSQSPRYKVTKRGQDVALRCDPISGHVSLYWYRQALGQGPEFLTYFNYEAQQDKSGLPNDRFSAERPEGSISTLTIQRTEQRDSAMYRCASSLAPEGGYQETQYFGPGTRLLVL.

In its sample, this clonotype was seen a few times. This chain links TRBV12-3 or TRBV12-4 with TRBJ2-7, with D perhaps matching TRBD1 (5 bases). This CDR3 comprises 15 residues. V dropped 5 bases and J dropped 3 bases, with 17 bases sitting between them. CDR3 loop: CASSLLATEDYEQYF. CDR3 in DNA: TGTGCCAGCAGTCTCCTCGCGACAGAGGACTACGAGCAGTACTTC.

The rearrangement uses TRBV19 and TRBJ2-3, with D perhaps TRBD1 (5 bases). Germline values: CDR1 LNHDA, CDR2 SQIVND (reference sequence). The CDR3 covers 16 residues. V was pared by 7 bases and J by 0 bases, with 17 bases between. CDR3 sequence reads: CASTLGQVQSTDTQYF. The CDR3 region has the DNA TGTGCCAGTACCCTGGGGCAGGTTCAGAGCACAGATACGCAGTATTTT.

The chain joins TRBV7-9 to TRBJ1-3; no clear D gene. CDR1 and CDR2 from the germline V gene are SEHNR and FQNEAQ (reference sequence). This CDR3 has 21 amino acids. V was trimmed by 0 bases and J by 0 bases, leaving 24 bases between them. In DNA, the CDR3 is TGTGCCAGCAGCTTAGCCTCGGTTTGGAGGTTCCTCTACCTCTCTGGAAACACCATATATTTT. This encodes CASSLASVWRFLYLSGNTIYF.

The table lists this clonotype with a few counts. The CDR3, as DNA: TGTGCCAGCAGCTTAGCGAGGGACCCCCAAGAGACCCAGTACTTC. It is translated as CASSLARDPQETQYF. J is TRBJ2-5 and V is TRBV7-9, with D perhaps being TRBD1 or TRBD2 (5 bases each). With 0 bases removed from V and 1 base from J, the gap between germline ends came to 9 bases. The CDR3 length is 15 residues. CDR1 is SEHNR and CDR2 is FQNEAQ in the germline V gene (reference sequence).

About this clonotype: At one end the junction does not follow the germline gene, possibly because of a read error. The genes are TRBV7-1 and TRBJ2-7; D is unclear. TRBV7-1 qualifies as an ORF whose function is uncertain. The CDR3 loop spans 14 amino acids. CDR3 in DNA: TGTGTCAGCAGCTCGATGGCCTCCTCCTACGAGCAGTACTTC. This encodes CVSSSMASSYEQYF.

At least ten counts were recorded for this clonotype. The V gene is TRBV28, the J gene TRBJ1-6; D ambiguous. Germline V gene sequence: CDR1 MDHEN, CDR2 SYDVKM. The V and J ends lost 8 bases and 10 bases respectively, with 6 bases between them. The CDR3 loop spans 10 amino acids. The CDR3 region has the DNA TGTGCCAGCGGTAAATCACCCCTCCACTTT. Amino acids: CASGKSPLHF.

The chain has TRBV4-1 and TRBJ2-1; either TRBD1 or TRBD2 may fit D (5 bases each). The CDR3 is 18 residues long. In germline, CDR1 is MGHRA, CDR2 YSYEKL. V lost 0 bases to trimming and J lost 3 bases, with 18 bases between them. Written as DNA, the CDR3 is TGCGCCAGCAGCCAAGAGCCGGGAAACAGGTTCCTCTACAATGAGCAGTTCTTC. Translating it yields CASSQEPGNRFLYNEQFF.

This clonotype was seen repeatedly, ten times or more. This chain uses TRBV7-2 with TRBJ2-2; 8 bases map to TRBD1. V shed 5 bases, J shed 4 bases, and the junction held 3 bases outside the gene matches. This CDR3 is 14 amino acids long. The V gene's germline CDR1 is SGHTA and CDR2 FQGNSA. In DNA, the CDR3 is TGTGCCAGCAGCCGGGACAGGAGCACCGGGGAGCTGTTTTTT. Amino acids: CASSRDRSTGELFF.

This clonotype was seen just once. V gene TRBV4-1 combines with J gene TRBJ2-5; 15 nucleotides align to TRBD2. The CDR3 has 18 residues. Germline loops: CDR1 MGHRA, CDR2 YSYEKL. V was pared by 0 bases and J by 4 bases, with 6 bases of the junction left unmatched. This CDR3 reads CASSQERTSGGEGETQYF. The CDR3 bases are TGCGCCAGCAGCCAAGAAAGGACTAGCGGGGGGGAAGGAGAGACCCAGTACTTC.

In this sample, this clonotype turned up a few times. This chain joins TRBV28 and TRBJ2-5; unclear D gene. CDR1 is MDHEN, CDR2 SYDVKM, per germline. The CDR3 has 10 residues. V dropped 4 bases and J dropped 5 bases, with 2 bases sitting between them. The CDR3 DNA follows: TGTGCCAGCAGTTGGGAGACCCAGTACTTC. Amino acid sequence: CASSWETQYF. The complete variable domain, with remaining parts taken from reference TRBV28 and TRBJ2-5, reads DVKVTQSSRYLVKRTGEKVFLECVQDMDHENMFWYRQDPGLGLRLIYFSYDVKMKEKGDIPEGYSVSREKKERFSLILESASTNQTSMYLCASSWETQYFGPGTRLLVL.

This clonotype occurred a few times. This chain joins TRBV7-8 and TRBJ1-6, with 8 bases matching TRBD1. The germline CDR1 and CDR2 sequences are SGHVS and FQNEAQ. The trim removed 3 bases at V and 9 bases at J, leaving 4 bases unmatched. CDR3 length: 14 residues. The CDR3 DNA reads as TGTGCCAGCAGCTTGGACAGGGTGGGTTCACCCCTCCACTTT. Amino acids: CASSLDRVGSPLHF.

This clonotype occurred many times. This chain links TRBV27 with TRBJ2-3, with TRBD2 matching 11 bases. The CDR3 spans 18 residues. Trimming took 3 bases from V and 4 from J; bases not matched to a gene: 12. CDR1 MNHEY and CDR2 SMNVEV come from the germline V gene (reference sequence). CDR3: CASSFRLAGGVVPDTQYF. The CDR3 DNA is TGTGCCAGCAGTTTCCGGCTAGCGGGGGGTGTGGTCCCAGATACGCAGTATTTT.

This clonotype occurred a few times. V gene TRBV27 combines with J gene TRBJ1-2, with D unresolved. Trimming took 6 bases from V and 6 from J, leaving 14 bases between them. The germline CDR1 and CDR2 sequences are MNHEY and SMNVEV (reference sequence). There are 13 residues in the CDR3. The CDR3 reads CASSRGSVDGYTF. As DNA, the CDR3 is TGTGCCAGCAGCCGAGGCTCCGTGGATGGCTACACCTTC.

The chain recombines TRBV11-2 with TRBJ2-2; D not certain. Between the trimmed V and J ends, which lost 1 base and 2 bases, there was a span of 8 bases. CDR1 is SGHAT, CDR2 FQNNGV, per germline. This CDR3 region has 15 residues. CDR3 coding DNA: TGTGCCAGCAGCTTAGTACAGATAAACACCGGGGAGCTGTTTTTT. Encoded protein: CASSLVQINTGELFF.

CDR3 DNA sequence: TGTGCCAGCCTCTTCAGGGCCAACGTCCTGACTTTC. Protein product: CASLFRANVLTF. The genes are TRBV27 and TRBJ2-6; D uncertain. The CDR3 is 12 residues long. V was pared by 8 bases and J by 5 bases, with 7 bases between. CDR1 is MNHEY and CDR2 is SMNVEV in the germline V gene (reference sequence). Based on the CDR3 plus reference TRBV27 and TRBJ2-6, the full variable domain is EAQVTQNPRYLITVTGKKLTVTCSQNMNHEYMSWYRQDPGLGLRQIYYSMNVEVTDKGDVPEGYKVSRKEKRNFPLILESPSPNQTSLYFCASLFRANVLTFGAGSRLTVL.

In this sample, this clonotype turned up many times. The gene calls are TRBV2 and TRBJ1-1; weak D call: TRBD1 (5 bases). Germline CDR1 reads SNHLY; CDR2 reads FYNNEI. The CDR3 has 14 amino acids. The ends were cut back, 10 bases at V and 11 bases at J, with 26 bases in the middle. CDR3 nucleotide sequence: TGTGCCATCCCCCAATTGGCGGGGGATGTAAAGGCTTTCTTT. Amino acid sequence: CAIPQLAGDVKAFF.

The genes are TRBV20-1 and TRBJ2-7, with a tentative D call TRBD2 (7 bases). V was cut by 6 bases and J by 2 bases, with 14 bases left in between. The CDR3 consists of 13 residues. Germline V gene sequence: CDR1 DFQATT, CDR2 SNEGSKA (reference sequence). As DNA, the CDR3 is TGCAGTGCCAGTCCGGGGGGCCCCTACGAGCAGTACTTC. Amino acids: CSASPGGPYEQYF.

The J gene is TRBJ2-1, the V gene TRBV7-9; D ambiguous. The CDR3 loop spans 12 amino acids. Germline CDR1 reads SEHNR; CDR2 reads FQNEAQ (reference sequence). Trimming took off 6 bases at V and 6 bases at J, with 9 bases between the two ends. The CDR3 nucleotides are TGTGCCAGCAGGGATTACGGCAATGAGCAGTTCTTC. Amino acids: CASRDYGNEQFF.